The clone carrying this T cell receptor beta chain counts as medium-sized (0.01 to 0.1%) by frequency. No antigen is known for it. Every CD8+ T cell subset underwent triplicate sorting at some 280,000 cells apiece. Per germline, CDR1 SQVTM and CDR2 ANQGSEA. The CDR3 covers 11 residues. Carrying UMI labels, the TRB cDNA libraries were prepared through 5' RACE. TCRdb re-called the 5' RACE reads and catalogs CDR3 proteins one per entry, DNA excluded. This sample's table has about 7,000 distinct CDR3 sequences. The sample belongs to a study of CXCR3-negative and CXCR3-positive naive CD8 T cells. Study-wide findings and caveats: The authors found comparable surface CD5 between naive subsets and inferred TCR strength from TRB CDR3 properties. CXCR3-positive naive cells had more hydrophobic TRB CDR3s than CXCR3-negative naive cells. Diversity ran similarly high across both naive subsets but far lower in memory CD8+ cells. Comparison of naive CXCR3-negative and CXCR3-positive cells revealed similar TRBV-TRBJ usage, while memory cells differed.

Sequenced material: naive CXCR3+ CD8+ T cells from blood. The subset was: CD45RO-CCR7+CD27+CD95- naive CD8+ T cells expressing CXCR3 (TNR3+). The chain couples TRBV29-1 to TRBJ1-1. The sequence came from a human donor in good health. Some clones in this sample may be carry-over from other donors' samples. The CDR3 protein is CSVGRNTEAFF.